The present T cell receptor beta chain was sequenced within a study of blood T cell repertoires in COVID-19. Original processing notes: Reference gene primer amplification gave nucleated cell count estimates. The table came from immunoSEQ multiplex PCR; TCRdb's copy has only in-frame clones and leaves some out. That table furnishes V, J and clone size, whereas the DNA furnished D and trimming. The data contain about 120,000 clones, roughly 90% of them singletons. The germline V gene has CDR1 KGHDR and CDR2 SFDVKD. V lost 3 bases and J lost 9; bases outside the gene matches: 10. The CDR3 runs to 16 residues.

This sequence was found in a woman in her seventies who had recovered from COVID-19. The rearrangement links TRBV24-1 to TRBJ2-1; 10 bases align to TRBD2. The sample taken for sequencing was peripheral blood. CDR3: CATSDPSGSVPTEQFF. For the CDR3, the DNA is TGTGCCACCAGTGATCCTAGCGGGAGCGTACCCACTGAGCAGTTCTTC.